These 14 T cell receptor beta chains were all obtained from the same sample, sequenced in a study of molecular identifiers for immune sequencing clone quantification. TCRdb independently ran MiXCR on the PCR reads; one entry per CDR3 protein. This table holds under 600,000 distinct CDR3 sequences, 20% to 25% found once. Sequencing was carried out using naive CD8+ T cells from blood, with Jurkat cell RNA spiked in. Noted subset: FACS-sorted CD8+CD4-CCR7+CD45RA+ naive T cells. Receptors were obtained from a human donor in good health. Some libraries in this study had Jurkat cell RNA spiked in.

The rearrangement links TRBV30 to TRBJ1-1; TRBD1 is a possible D gene (6 bases). Per the germline V gene, CDR1 is GTSNPN and CDR2 is SVGIG (reference sequence). V was trimmed by 4 bases and J by 4 bases, leaving 13 bases between them. This CDR3 region has 13 residues. Written as DNA, the CDR3 is TGTGCCTGGACGCTCGGGGGGCTCACTGAAGCTTTCTTT. Its protein product is CAWTLGGLTEAFF. Looking up the rest from reference TRBV30 and TRBJ1-1 gives the full variable domain: SQTIHQWPATLVQPVGSPLSLECTVEGTSNPNLYWYRQAAGRGLQLLFYSVGIGQISSEVPQNLSASRPQDRQFILSSKKLLLSDSGFYLCAWTLGGLTEAFFGQGTRLTVV.

This clonotype was observed many times. The V and J genes are TRBV9 and TRBJ1-1; unclear D gene. The V and J ends lost 0 bases and 1 base respectively, with 7 bases between them. Germline V lookup: CDR1 SGDLS, CDR2 YYNGEE. The CDR3 totals 14 residues. The chain's CDR3 is CASSVGHQNTEAFF. The CDR3 DNA sequence: TGTGCCAGCAGCGTAGGGCACCAGAACACTGAAGCTTTCTTT. Full variable domain (outside the CDR3, taken from reference TRBV9 and TRBJ1-1): DSGVTQTPKHLITATGQRVTLRCSPRSGDLSVYWYQQSLDQGLQFLIQYYNGEERAKGNILERFSAQQFPDLHSELNLSSLELGDSALYFCASSVGHQNTEAFFGQGTRLTVV.

This clonotype showed up many times. V gene TRBV5-1 combines with J gene TRBJ2-7; the D is unclear. The V gene lost 4 bases and the J gene lost 0 bases, with 17 bases spanning the gap. Germline V lookup: CDR1 SGHRS, CDR2 YFSETQ. The CDR3 runs 16 residues. The CDR3 DNA follows: TGCGCCAGCAGCCAGGAAGATACGGGCGACTCCTACGAGCAGTACTTC. Translating it yields CASSQEDTGDSYEQYF.

For this clonotype: A read error may explain this, as a much larger clone is one base away. The genes are TRBV6-2 or TRBV6-3 and TRBJ2-7, with no clear D. The CDR3 length is 15 residues. CDR1 is MNHEY, CDR2 SVGEGT, per germline. Here the CDR3 reads CASSYQRASSYGQYF. In DNA, the CDR3 is TGTGCCAGCAGTTACCAACGGGCGAGCTCCTACGGGCAGTACTTC.

This clonotype was seen ten or more times. This chain uses TRBV5-6 with TRBJ2-1; D call uncertain. CDR3 length: 14 residues. The V end was cut by 6 bases, the J end by 4 bases, with 14 bases between. CDR1 SGHDT and CDR2 YYEEEE come from the germline V gene. The DNA of the CDR3 is TGTGCCAGCAACCCACGGTCCCATTACAATGAGCAGTTCTTC. As protein: CASNPRSHYNEQFF.

This clonotype has a count of ten or more. V is TRBV21-1 and J is TRBJ1-5; the DNA was not used to check the table's D call, TRBD1. TRBV21-1 is a recognized pseudogene. CDR3 length: 17 residues. CDR3 sequence: CASSKGDRVQGNQPQHF. CDR3 nucleotide sequence: TGTGCCAGCAGCAAAGGGGACAGGGTACAGGGCAATCAGCCCCAGCATTTT.

This clonotype was detected only a few times. This sequence joins TRBV7-2 and TRBJ2-3; possible D gene TRBD1, 6 bases. Germline V CDR1 and CDR2: SGHTA, FQGNSA. V lost 5 bases, J lost 6 bases, and 21 bases lay in between. This CDR3 contains 16 residues. The CDR3 DNA reads TGTGCCAGCAGCGCTTACGCCGGGACATTAGCCGATACGCAGTATTTT. This codes for CASSAYAGTLADTQYF.

This clonotype has more than one count but fewer than ten. The chain combines TRBV6-5 with TRBJ2-3; D ambiguous. Looked up from germline, CDR1 is MNHEY and CDR2 is SVGAGI. The CDR3 has 15 amino acids. Deletions cut 0 bases from V and 4 bases from J, with 11 bases between. The CDR3 region has the DNA TGTGCCAGCAGTTACTCGGTAGGGTATCCAGATACGCAGTATTTT. It yields the protein CASSYSVGYPDTQYF.

The J gene is TRBJ2-5, the V gene TRBV15; D remains ambiguous. Germline V CDR1 and CDR2: LNHNV, YYDKDF (reference sequence). CDR3 size: 12 residues. Trimming took off 3 bases at V and 3 bases at J, with 5 bases between the two ends. In DNA, the CDR3 is TGTGCCACCAGCAGCACAAAAGAGACCCAGTACTTC. Translated, it gives CATSSTKETQYF.

This chain uses TRBV15 with TRBJ2-7, with TRBD1 identical over 9 bases. The CDR3 extends over 14 amino acids. Germline trimming cut 5 bases from V and 5 bases from J; bases unmatched to any gene: 7. Germline V gives CDR1 LNHNV, CDR2 YYDKDF (reference sequence). DNA of the CDR3: TGTGCCACCAGCCCCGACAGGGGGGTAAACGAGCAGTACTTC. This sequence encodes CATSPDRGVNEQYF.

There are a few counts of this clonotype. The chain joins TRBV11-2 to TRBJ1-1, with no clear D. Trimming pared 1 base from V and 6 bases from J, leaving 6 bases between. Germline V gene data show CDR1 as SGHAT and CDR2 as FQNNGV. The CDR3 covers 12 residues. DNA of the CDR3: TGTGCCAGCAGCTTAGGTTTCGCTGAAGCTTTCTTT. Translating gives CASSLGFAEAFF. Variable domain in full (rest from reference TRBV11-2 and TRBJ1-1): EAGVAQSPRYKIIEKRQSVAFWCNPISGHATLYWYQQILGQGPKLLIQFQNNGVVDDSQLPKDRFSAERLKGVDSTLKIQPAKLEDSAVYLCASSLGFAEAFFGQGTRLTVV.

V gene TRBV2 combines with J gene TRBJ1-3; perhaps TRBD1 as D (5 bases). V lost 6 bases and J 0 bases, leaving 12 bases between the germline ends. Germline V gene sequence: CDR1 SNHLY, CDR2 FYNNEI. The CDR3 spans 15 residues. The CDR3 region has the DNA TGTGCCAGCAGGCAGGGAACAGACTCTGGAAACACCATATATTTT. Translating it yields CASRQGTDSGNTIYF.

This clonotype was counted ten times or more. The rearrangement uses TRBV9 and TRBJ2-1; 8 bases are shared with TRBD1. The CDR3 runs to 16 residues. Trimming cost V 4 bases and J 1 base; bases outside gene matches: 7. Germline V gives CDR1 SGDLS, CDR2 YYNGEE. The chain's CDR3 is CASSSTGAGSYNEQFF. CDR3 in DNA: TGTGCCAGCAGCTCGACAGGGGCCGGGTCCTACAATGAGCAGTTCTTC.

This clonotype was observed at least ten times. The V and J genes are TRBV7-2 and TRBJ2-6; D is undetermined. Trimming left V 5 bases short and J 4 bases short, with 9 bases between. This CDR3 has 14 amino acids. The germline V gene has CDR1 SGHTA and CDR2 FQGNSA. The CDR3 loop reads CASSPMSGANVLTF. CDR3 sequence (DNA): TGTGCCAGCAGCCCTATGTCGGGGGCCAACGTCCTGACTTTC.